The 19 T cell receptor beta chains below come from one sample, sequenced in a study of response to subunit inactivated influenza vaccine. TCRdb redid the calling of the RT-PCR reads with MiXCR, one entry per CDR3 protein. Of about 170,000 distinct CDR3 sequences listed, around 12% are singletons. The sample also formed part of further work on T cells expressing NK-cell markers. That source adds: The cDNA for TCR beta came from 5'RACE template switching with UMIs.

The material sequenced was CD8+ T cells sorted from PBMCs, taken 12 days after vaccination. These receptors came from a man aged 45-60 years who received an inactivated influenza vaccine.

Only a few counts were recorded for this clonotype. J is TRBJ1-5 and V is TRBV4-1, with D hard to call. Germline V CDR1 and CDR2: MGHRA, YSYEKL. With 1 base removed from V and 3 bases from J, the gap between germline ends came to 4 bases. This CDR3 region has 13 residues. In DNA, the CDR3 is TGCGCCAGCAGCCAAGCCCTCAATCAGCCCCAGCATTTT. It specifies CASSQALNQPQHF.

The rearrangement links TRBV27 to TRBJ2-7; 7 nucleotides agree with TRBD1. The CDR3 is made up of 13 amino acids. Germline V gives CDR1 MNHEY, CDR2 SMNVEV (reference sequence). V lost 4 bases, J lost 5 bases, and 5 bases stayed unmatched. The CDR3, as DNA: TGTGCCAGCAGTTCGACAGGGACGAACGAGCAGTACTTC. It codes for CASSSTGTNEQYF.

This clonotype was seen only a few times. The rearrangement joins TRBV11-2 to TRBJ1-2, with TRBD1 matching 7 bases. The V segment lost 7 bases and the J segment 5 bases; nucleotides outside the gene matches: 19. This CDR3 comprises 17 residues. The germline V gene encodes CDR1 SGHAT and CDR2 FQNNGV. CDR3 region: CASNRLTGAPADYGYTF. The DNA of the CDR3 is TGTGCCAGCAACCGCTTAACAGGGGCCCCAGCAGATTATGGCTACACCTTC.

The V and J genes are TRBV6-1 and TRBJ1-5; D is ambiguous. CDR1 is MNHNS, CDR2 SASEGT, per germline. The V and J ends lost 6 bases and 2 bases respectively, with 14 bases between them. This CDR3 has 15 amino acids. Here the CDR3 reads CASRLYDGGNQPQHF. CDR3 in DNA: TGTGCCAGCAGACTCTACGACGGGGGCAATCAGCCCCAGCATTTT.

This chain uses TRBV6-5 with TRBJ2-7; weak D call: TRBD2 (5 bases). Germline CDR1 MNHEY, CDR2 SVGAGI. The V gene lost 2 bases and the J gene lost 2 bases, with 10 bases spanning the gap. This CDR3 region has 14 residues. CDR3 region: CASSYGVRAYEQYF. The CDR3 coding sequence is TGTGCCAGCAGTTACGGTGTGAGGGCCTACGAGCAGTACTTC.

This clonotype was detected ten times or more. The chain recombines TRBV12-3 or TRBV12-4 with TRBJ2-7; TRBD1 matches 7 bases. V lost 1 base, J lost 5 bases, and 5 bases stayed unmatched. This CDR3 is built from 14 residues. DNA for the CDR3: TGTGCCAGCAGTTTAGGGGACAGTCCAAACGAGCAGTACTTC. Translating it yields CASSLGDSPNEQYF.

This clonotype was seen only a few times. The chain employs TRBV29-1 and TRBJ2-5; no clear D gene. The length of the CDR3 is 11 residues. The germline V gene has CDR1 SQVTM and CDR2 ANQGSEA. Trimming removed 5 bases at V and 5 bases at J, with 9 bases between. DNA of the CDR3: TGCAGCGTTCGGGTTGGGGAGACCCAGTACTTC. As protein: CSVRVGETQYF. Full variable domain (missing parts from reference TRBV29-1 and TRBJ2-5): SAVISQKPSRDICQRGTSLTIQCQVDSQVTMMFWYRQQPGQSLTLIATANQGSEATYESGFVIDKFPISRPNLTFSTLTVSNMSPEDSSIYLCSVRVGETQYFGPGTRLLVL.

This clonotype was detected a few times. V is TRBV11-2 and J is TRBJ1-4; weak D call: TRBD1 (6 bases). The V end lost 6 bases, the J end lost 1 base, and 15 bases lay between the germline ends. Per germline, CDR1 SGHAT and CDR2 FQNNGV. The CDR3 has 16 amino acids. The CDR3 loop reads CASSPGGRETNEKLFF. The DNA for the CDR3 is TGTGCCAGCAGTCCCGGGGGCCGTGAAACTAATGAAAAACTGTTTTTT. Together with reference TRBV11-2 and TRBJ1-4, the CDR3 gives the full variable domain: EAGVAQSPRYKIIEKRQSVAFWCNPISGHATLYWYQQILGQGPKLLIQFQNNGVVDDSQLPKDRFSAERLKGVDSTLKIQPAKLEDSAVYLCASSPGGRETNEKLFFGSGTQLSVL.

This clonotype was seen a handful of times. The rearrangement joins TRBV7-9 to TRBJ1-3, with TRBD1 as a possible D gene (6 bases). Germline CDR1 and CDR2: SEHNR and FQNEAQ (reference sequence). CDR3 length: 16 amino acids. V was trimmed by 7 bases and J by 1 base, leaving 17 bases between them. The CDR3 DNA reads TGTGCCAGCAAGGAGCCGGGGGGCGCGTCTGGAAACACCATATATTTT. Its protein is CASKEPGGASGNTIYF.

A remark on this clonotype: The junction shows a germline mismatch at one end, possibly a read error. The chain joins TRBV12-3 or TRBV12-4 to TRBJ1-1, with D tentatively TRBD1 (5 bases). The CDR3 contains 15 residues. CDR3 amino acids: CACSPVGLPGTEAFF. CDR3 coding DNA: TGTGCCTGCAGTCCCGTGGGACTGCCGGGTACTGAAGCTTTCTTT.

This chain uses TRBV3-1 with TRBJ1-1, with D uncertain. V was trimmed by 11 bases and J by 1 base, leaving 35 bases between them. The CDR3 has 20 residues. CDR1 is LGHDT, CDR2 YNNKEL, per germline (reference sequence). Here the CDR3 reads CASTQQVPWTNAAGNTEAFF. The CDR3 DNA reads TGTGCCTCCACCCAGCAGGTCCCTTGGACTAATGCTGCGGGGAACACTGAAGCTTTCTTT.

The V gene is TRBV20-1, the J gene TRBJ1-6; D may be TRBD1 (5 bases). Germline-derived CDR1 and CDR2 are DFQATT and SNEGSKA (reference sequence). This CDR3 comprises 9 residues. For the CDR3, the DNA is TGCGGGACTAATTCACCCCTCCACTTT. Protein product: CGTNSPLHF.

This clonotype has only a few counts. The chain joins TRBV7-9 to TRBJ1-6; D unresolved. Germline CDR1 and CDR2: SEHNR and FQNEAQ (reference sequence). This CDR3 has 13 amino acids. The V and J ends lost 3 bases and 4 bases respectively, with 4 bases between them. Here the CDR3 reads CASSLGYNSPLHF. In DNA form, the CDR3 reads TGTGCCAGCAGCTTGGGGTATAATTCACCCCTCCACTTT.

This clonotype was picked up a small number of times. The chain is built from TRBV12-3 or TRBV12-4 and TRBJ2-7, with D possibly being TRBD2 (5 bases). V was pared by 6 bases and J by 6 bases, with 21 bases between. The CDR3 consists of 15 residues. This chain's CDR3 is CASSRPGILAGEQYF. CDR3 sequence (DNA): TGTGCCAGCAGCCGGCCAGGAATCCTAGCCGGCGAGCAGTACTTC.

V usage is TRBV19 and J usage is TRBJ2-7; D ambiguous. V lost 8 bases and J 7 bases, leaving 18 bases between the germline ends. CDR1 and CDR2 from the germline V gene are LNHDA and SQIVND (reference sequence). CDR3 length equals 13 residues. In DNA, the CDR3 is TGTGCCAGTGGACCGGGTCTTAGCAGGGAGCAGTACTTC. As protein: CASGPGLSREQYF.

This clonotype has more than one count but fewer than ten. The CDR3 sequence: CASSLFPPPSLPNWELFF. In DNA, the CDR3 is TGTGCCAGCAGTTTATTTCCCCCTCCTAGCCTTCCTAACTGGGAGCTGTTTTTT. This chain joins TRBV12-3 or TRBV12-4 and TRBJ2-2, with a possible D match to TRBD2 (5 bases). The CDR3 totals 18 residues. V lost 2 bases, J lost 9 bases, and 25 bases lay in between.

This clonotype was counted ten times or more. The rearrangement links TRBV12-3 or TRBV12-4 to TRBJ2-7; no reliable D call. This CDR3 has 13 residues. The ends were cut back, 1 base at V and 3 bases at J, with 7 bases in the middle. The CDR3 spells CASSLGPGYEQYF. The CDR3 nucleotides read TGTGCCAGCAGTTTAGGGCCGGGCTACGAGCAGTACTTC.

V gene TRBV28 combines with J gene TRBJ1-1; 11 bases are a match to TRBD1. This CDR3 has 15 residues. The V and J ends lost 8 bases and 5 bases, in that order; junction bases with no gene match: 10. Germline values: CDR1 MDHEN, CDR2 SYDVKM. The CDR3 is CASATGTGGRTEAFF. The CDR3 region has the DNA TGTGCCAGCGCTACCGGGACAGGGGGGCGAACTGAAGCTTTCTTT.

This clonotype was seen just once. V is TRBV9 and J is TRBJ2-7; 8 bases agree with TRBD1. Germline V gene sequence: CDR1 SGDLS, CDR2 YYNGEE. This CDR3 has 15 amino acids. V shed 0 bases, J shed 6 bases, and the junction held 8 bases outside the gene matches. The CDR3 region is CASSVGGRGPLEQYF. CDR3 nucleotide sequence: TGTGCCAGCAGCGTAGGCGGCAGGGGGCCCCTCGAGCAGTACTTC.